Included here is one T cell receptor beta chain sequence, with context. The data stem from a study of blood T cell repertoires in COVID-19. Clones were read by immunoSEQ multiplex PCR, and TCRdb kept only the in-frame ones, dropping some. The sample lists under 100,000 clones, 85% to 90% occurring once. There are 13 residues in the CDR3. Trimming left V 5 bases short and J 6 bases short, with 12 bases between. Per the germline V gene, CDR1 is MNHEY and CDR2 is SMNVEV (reference sequence). The TCR comes from a man aged 40-50 years with acute or convalescent COVID-19. The chain carries TRBV27 and TRBJ2-3, with a tentative D call TRBD2 (5 bases). The specimen was peripheral blood. CDR3 DNA sequence: TGTGCCAGCAGTGATTCAGCGGCCGATACGCAGTATTTT. Amino acids: CASSDSAADTQYF.